Reported below is one T cell receptor (beta chain). Its target is not known. Indicated time point: week 23, last vaccination. Doses of 300 ug of mutant IDH1 20-mer peptide were given with topical imiquimod. Donor tumors were new WHO grade 3 or 4 IDH1-mutant, ATRX-lost astrocytomas. The germline V gene encodes CDR1 MNHEY and CDR2 SMNVEV (reference sequence). This CDR3 spans 15 amino acids. Trimming cost V 7 bases and J 7 bases, with 22 bases left between them. The sample comes from a study of a mutant IDH1 vaccine in newly diagnosed glioma. Study-level background: Radiotherapy, temozolomide, or both had been given previously, and both were given to most.

Method: immunoSEQ multiplex PCR; TCRdb's copy keeps in-frame clones and lacks some. The sample contains roughly 74,000 clones, almost 85% of which appear only once. V is TRBV27 and J is TRBJ1-2; D may be TRBD1 (5 bases). The source was PBMCs, collected from a glioma patient whose treatment included an IDH1 peptide vaccine. The TCR was taken from a man aged 30 to 45 with glioma. Some clones in this sample may be carry-over from other donors' samples. The CDR3: CASKHGTGTPGGYTF. The CDR3 bases are TGTGCCAGCAAACACGGGACGGGGACCCCGGGTGGCTACACCTTC.